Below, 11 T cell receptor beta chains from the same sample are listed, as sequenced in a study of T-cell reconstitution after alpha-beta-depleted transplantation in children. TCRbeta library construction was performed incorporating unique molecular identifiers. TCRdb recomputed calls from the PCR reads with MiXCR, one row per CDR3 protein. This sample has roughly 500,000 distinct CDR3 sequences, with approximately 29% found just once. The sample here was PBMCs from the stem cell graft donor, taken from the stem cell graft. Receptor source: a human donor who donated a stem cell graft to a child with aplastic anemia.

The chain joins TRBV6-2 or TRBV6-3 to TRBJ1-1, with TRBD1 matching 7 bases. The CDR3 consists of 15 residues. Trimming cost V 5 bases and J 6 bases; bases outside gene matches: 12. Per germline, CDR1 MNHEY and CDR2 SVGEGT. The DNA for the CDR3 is TGTGCCAGCAGTCCTTATCAGGGGGATCGGGCTGAAGCTTTCTTT. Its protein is CASSPYQGDRAEAFF.

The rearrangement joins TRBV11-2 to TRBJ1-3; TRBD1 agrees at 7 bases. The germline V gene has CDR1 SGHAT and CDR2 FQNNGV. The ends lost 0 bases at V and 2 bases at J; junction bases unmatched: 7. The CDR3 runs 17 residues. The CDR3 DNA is TGTGCCAGCAGCTTAGAGACAGGGTTAAGGCCTGGAAACACCATATATTTT. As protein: CASSLETGLRPGNTIYF.

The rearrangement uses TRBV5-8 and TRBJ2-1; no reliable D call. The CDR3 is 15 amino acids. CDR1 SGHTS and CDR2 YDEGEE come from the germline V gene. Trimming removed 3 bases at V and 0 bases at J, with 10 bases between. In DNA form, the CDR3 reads TGTGCCAGCAGCTCGGGCGGAAACTCCTACAATGAGCAGTTCTTC. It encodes CASSSGGNSYNEQFF.

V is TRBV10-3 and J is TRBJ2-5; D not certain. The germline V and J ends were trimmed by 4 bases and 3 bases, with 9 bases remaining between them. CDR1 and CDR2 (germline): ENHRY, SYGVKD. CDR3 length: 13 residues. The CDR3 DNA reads TGTGCCATCAGTGCGTCAACAGAAGAGACCCAGTACTTC. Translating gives CAISASTEETQYF.

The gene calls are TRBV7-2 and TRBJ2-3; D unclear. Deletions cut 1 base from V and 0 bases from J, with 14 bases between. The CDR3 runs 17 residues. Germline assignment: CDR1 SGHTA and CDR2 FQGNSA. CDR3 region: CASSLGGRAFSTDTQYF. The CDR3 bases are TGTGCCAGCAGCTTAGGTGGCCGAGCGTTTAGCACAGATACGCAGTATTTT.

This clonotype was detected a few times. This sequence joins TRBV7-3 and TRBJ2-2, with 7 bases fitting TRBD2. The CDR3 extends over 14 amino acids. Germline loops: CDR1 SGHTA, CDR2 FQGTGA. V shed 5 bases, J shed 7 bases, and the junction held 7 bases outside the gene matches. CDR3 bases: TGTGCCAGCAGCCCCAGACTAGCCGGCGGGGAGCTGTTTTTT. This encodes CASSPRLAGGELFF.

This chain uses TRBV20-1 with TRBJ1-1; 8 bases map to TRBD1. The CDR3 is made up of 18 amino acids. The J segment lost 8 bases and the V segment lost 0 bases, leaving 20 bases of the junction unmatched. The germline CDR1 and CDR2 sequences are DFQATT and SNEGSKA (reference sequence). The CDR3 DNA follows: TGCAGTGCTAGAGATATAGGGTTCACAGGGGGTTCGTGGATCGAAGCTTTCTTT. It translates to CSARDIGFTGGSWIEAFF.

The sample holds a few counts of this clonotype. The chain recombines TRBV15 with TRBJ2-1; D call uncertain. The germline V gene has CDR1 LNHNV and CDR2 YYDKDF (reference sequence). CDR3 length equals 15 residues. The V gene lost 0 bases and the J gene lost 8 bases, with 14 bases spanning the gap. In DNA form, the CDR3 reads TGTGCCACCAGCAGAGATGGTCTTGGTATCGATGAGCAGTTCTTC. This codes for CATSRDGLGIDEQFF.

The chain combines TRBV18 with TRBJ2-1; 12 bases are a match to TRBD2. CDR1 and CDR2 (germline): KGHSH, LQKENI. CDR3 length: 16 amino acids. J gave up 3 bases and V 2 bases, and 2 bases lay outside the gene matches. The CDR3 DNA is TGTGCCAGCTCACCAATGGGACTAGCGGGCTACAATGAGCAGTTCTTC. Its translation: CASSPMGLAGYNEQFF.

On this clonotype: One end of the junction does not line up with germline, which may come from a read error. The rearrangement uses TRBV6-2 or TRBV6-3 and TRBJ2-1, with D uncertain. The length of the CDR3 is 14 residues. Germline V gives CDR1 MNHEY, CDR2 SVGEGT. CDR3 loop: CASKPLEEYNVQFF. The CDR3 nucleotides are TGTGCCAGCAAACCCCTGGAAGAATACAATGTGCAGTTCTTC.

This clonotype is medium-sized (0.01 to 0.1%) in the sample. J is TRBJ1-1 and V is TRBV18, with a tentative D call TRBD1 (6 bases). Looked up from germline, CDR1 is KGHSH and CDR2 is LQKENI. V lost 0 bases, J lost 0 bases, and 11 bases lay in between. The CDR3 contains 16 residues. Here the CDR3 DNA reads TGTGCCAGCTCACCACCGAGTGCAGGGGTGAACACTGAAGCTTTCTTT. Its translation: CASSPPSAGVNTEAFF.